The source of this T cell receptor (beta chain) is a study of T-cell reconstitution after alpha-beta-depleted transplantation in children. This CDR3 has 15 amino acids. The germline V gene encodes CDR1 SGHKS and CDR2 YYEKEE (reference sequence). Trimming took off 1 base at V and 6 bases at J, with 15 bases between the two ends. This clonotype was observed a handful of times. Unique molecular identifiers featured in how the TCRbeta library was prepared. TCRdb reprocessed the PCR reads via MiXCR and lists one record per CDR3 protein. The repertoire holds hundreds of thousands of distinct CDR3 sequences, with nearly 10% as singletons.

The sample here was PBMCs from the stem cell graft donor, taken from the stem cell graft. The V and J genes are TRBV5-5 and TRBJ2-3; a weak D match, TRBD2 (5 bases). This TCR was recovered from a human donor who donated a stem cell graft to a child with SCID. In DNA, the CDR3 is TGTGCCAGCAGCTTGAGGGCTAGCCTTTCGGATACGCAGTATTTT. This translates into CASSLRASLSDTQYF.